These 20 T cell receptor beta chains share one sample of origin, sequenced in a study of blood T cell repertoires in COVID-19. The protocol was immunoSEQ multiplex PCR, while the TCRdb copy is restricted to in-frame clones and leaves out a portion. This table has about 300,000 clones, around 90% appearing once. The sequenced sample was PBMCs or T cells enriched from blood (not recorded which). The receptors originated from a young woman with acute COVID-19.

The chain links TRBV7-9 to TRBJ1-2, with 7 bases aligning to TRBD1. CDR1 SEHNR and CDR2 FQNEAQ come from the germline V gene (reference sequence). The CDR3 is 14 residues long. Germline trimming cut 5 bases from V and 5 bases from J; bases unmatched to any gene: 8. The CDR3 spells CASSPGQVGYGYTF. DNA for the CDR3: TGTGCCAGCAGCCCCGGACAGGTTGGATATGGCTACACCTTC.

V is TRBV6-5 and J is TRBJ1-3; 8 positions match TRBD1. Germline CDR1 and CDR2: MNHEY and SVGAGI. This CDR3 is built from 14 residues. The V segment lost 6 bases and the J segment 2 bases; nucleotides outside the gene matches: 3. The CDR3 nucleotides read TGTGCCAGCAGCTTGGACAGGGCTGGAAACACCATATATTTT. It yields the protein CASSLDRAGNTIYF.

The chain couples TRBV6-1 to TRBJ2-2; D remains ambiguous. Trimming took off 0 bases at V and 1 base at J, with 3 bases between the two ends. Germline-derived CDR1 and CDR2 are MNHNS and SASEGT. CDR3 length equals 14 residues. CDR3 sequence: CASSEARNTGELFF. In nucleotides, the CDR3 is TGTGCCAGCAGTGAAGCTAGGAACACCGGGGAGCTGTTTTTT.

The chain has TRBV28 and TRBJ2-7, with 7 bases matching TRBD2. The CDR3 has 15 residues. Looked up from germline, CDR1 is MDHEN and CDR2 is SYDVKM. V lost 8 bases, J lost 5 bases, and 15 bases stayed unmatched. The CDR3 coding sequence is TGTGCCAGCCGTAGCGCAGCGGGACTAAGGAACGAGCAGTACTTC. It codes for CASRSAAGLRNEQYF.

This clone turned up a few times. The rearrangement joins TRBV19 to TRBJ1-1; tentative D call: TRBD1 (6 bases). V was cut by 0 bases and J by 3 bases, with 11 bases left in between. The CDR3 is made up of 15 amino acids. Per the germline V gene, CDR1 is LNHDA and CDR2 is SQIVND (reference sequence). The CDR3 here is CASSIESTGYTEAFF. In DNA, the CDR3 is TGTGCCAGTAGTATAGAATCAACAGGGTACACTGAAGCTTTCTTT.

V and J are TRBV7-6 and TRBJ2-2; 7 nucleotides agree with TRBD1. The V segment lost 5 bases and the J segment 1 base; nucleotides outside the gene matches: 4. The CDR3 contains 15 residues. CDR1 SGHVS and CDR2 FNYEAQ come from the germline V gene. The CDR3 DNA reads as TGTGCCAGCAGCCCCACAGGGGTGAACACCGGGGAGCTGTTTTTT. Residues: CASSPTGVNTGELFF.

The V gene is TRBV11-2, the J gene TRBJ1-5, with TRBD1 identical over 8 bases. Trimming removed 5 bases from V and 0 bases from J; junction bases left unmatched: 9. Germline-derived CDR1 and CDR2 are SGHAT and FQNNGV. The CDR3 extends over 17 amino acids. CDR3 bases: TGTGCCAGCAGCCTTGGCCGGACAGGGTATAGCAATCAGCCCCAGCATTTT. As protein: CASSLGRTGYSNQPQHF.

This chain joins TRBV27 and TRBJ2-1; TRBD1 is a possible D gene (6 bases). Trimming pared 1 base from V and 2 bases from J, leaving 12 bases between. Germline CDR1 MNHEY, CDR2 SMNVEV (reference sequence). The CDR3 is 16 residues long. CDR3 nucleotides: TGTGCCAGCAGTTTATGGGGGAAGGGGGCCTACAATGAGCAGTTCTTC. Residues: CASSLWGKGAYNEQFF.

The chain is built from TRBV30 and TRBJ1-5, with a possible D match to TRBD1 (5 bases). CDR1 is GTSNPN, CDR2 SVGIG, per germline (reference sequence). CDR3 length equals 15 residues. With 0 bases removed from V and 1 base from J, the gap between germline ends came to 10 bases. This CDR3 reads CAWSVGHLSNQPQHF. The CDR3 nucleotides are TGTGCCTGGAGTGTAGGACACCTCAGCAATCAGCCCCAGCATTTT.

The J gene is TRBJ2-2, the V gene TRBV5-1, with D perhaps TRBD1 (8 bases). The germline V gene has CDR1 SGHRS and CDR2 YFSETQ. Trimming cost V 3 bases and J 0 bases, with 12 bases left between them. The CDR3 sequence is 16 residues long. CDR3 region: CASSWGGQANTGELFF. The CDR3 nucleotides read TGCGCCAGCAGCTGGGGGGGACAGGCGAACACCGGGGAGCTGTTTTTT.

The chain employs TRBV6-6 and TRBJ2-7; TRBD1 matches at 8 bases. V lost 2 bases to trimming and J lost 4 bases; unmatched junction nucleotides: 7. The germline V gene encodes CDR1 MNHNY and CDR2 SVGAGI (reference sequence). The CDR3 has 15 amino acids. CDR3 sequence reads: CASSYGQGVPYEQYF. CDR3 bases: TGTGCCAGCAGTTACGGACAGGGCGTTCCTTACGAGCAGTACTTC.

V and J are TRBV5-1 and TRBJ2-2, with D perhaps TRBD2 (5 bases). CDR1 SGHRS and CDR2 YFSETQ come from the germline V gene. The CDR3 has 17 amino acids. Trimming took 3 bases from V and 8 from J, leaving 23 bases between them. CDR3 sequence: CASSSGSAATREGELFF. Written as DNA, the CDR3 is TGCGCCAGCAGCTCCGGATCGGCAGCCACTAGGGAAGGGGAGCTGTTTTTT.

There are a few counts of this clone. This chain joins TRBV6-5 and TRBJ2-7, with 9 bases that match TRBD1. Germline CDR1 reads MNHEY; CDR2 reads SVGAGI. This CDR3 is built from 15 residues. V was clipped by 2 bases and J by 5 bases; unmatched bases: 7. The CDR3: CASSYDAGTGNEQYF. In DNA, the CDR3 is TGTGCCAGCAGTTACGACGCAGGGACAGGGAACGAGCAGTACTTC.

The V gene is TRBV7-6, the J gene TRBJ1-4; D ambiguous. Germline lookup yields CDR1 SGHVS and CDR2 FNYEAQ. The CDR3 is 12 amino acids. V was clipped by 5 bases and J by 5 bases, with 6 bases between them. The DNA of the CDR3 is TGTGCCAGCAGCCCGTCCAATGAAAAACTGTTTTTT. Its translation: CASSPSNEKLFF.

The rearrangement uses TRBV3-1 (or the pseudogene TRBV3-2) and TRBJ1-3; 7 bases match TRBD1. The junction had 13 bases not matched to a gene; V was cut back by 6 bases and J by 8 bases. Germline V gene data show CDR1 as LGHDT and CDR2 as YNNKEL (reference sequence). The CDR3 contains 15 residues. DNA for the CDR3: TGTGCCAGCAGGCTGGGGGCAGGGGGGTCTGACACCATATATTTT. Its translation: CASRLGAGGSDTIYF.

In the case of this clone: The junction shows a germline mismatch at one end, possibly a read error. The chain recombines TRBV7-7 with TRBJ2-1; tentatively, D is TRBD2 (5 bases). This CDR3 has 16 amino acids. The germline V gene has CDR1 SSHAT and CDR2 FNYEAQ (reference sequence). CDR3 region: CASSPLGVSSYNEQFF. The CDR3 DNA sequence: TGTGCTAGCAGCCCCCTCGGGGTCAGCTCCTACAATGAGCAGTTCTTC.

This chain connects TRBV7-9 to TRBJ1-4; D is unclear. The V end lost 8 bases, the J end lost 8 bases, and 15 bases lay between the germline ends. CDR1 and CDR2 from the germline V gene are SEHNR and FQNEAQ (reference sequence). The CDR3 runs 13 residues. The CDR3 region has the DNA TGTGCCAGCGCATACAGTCAGGAAGAAAAACTGTTTTTT. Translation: CASAYSQEEKLFF.

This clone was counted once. Here the CDR3 DNA reads TGTGCCAGCAACTTCCTCTTGGACCCAGGGAAGACCCAGTACTTC. Translated, it gives CASNFLLDPGKTQYF. This chain uses TRBV7-2 with TRBJ2-5; TRBD1 might be the D (5 bases). This CDR3 region has 15 residues. Germline CDR1 reads SGHTA; CDR2 reads FQGNSA. Deletions cut 7 bases from V and 6 bases from J, with 21 bases between.

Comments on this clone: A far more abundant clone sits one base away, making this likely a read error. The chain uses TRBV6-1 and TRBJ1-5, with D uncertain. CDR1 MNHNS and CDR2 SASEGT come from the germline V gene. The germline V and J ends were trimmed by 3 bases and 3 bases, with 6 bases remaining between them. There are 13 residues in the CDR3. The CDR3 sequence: CASSERVNQPQHF. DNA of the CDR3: TGTGCCAGCAGTGAGAGGGTCAATCAGCCCCAGCATTTT.

The CDR3: CASSWTSSYEQYF. CDR3 nucleotide sequence: TGTGCCAGCAGCTGGACTAGTTCCTACGAGCAGTACTTC. This chain connects TRBV2 to TRBJ2-7; 7 nucleotides match TRBD2. Unmatched junction bases numbered 3, after V lost 6 bases and J lost 1 base. The CDR3 covers 13 residues. The germline gives CDR1 SNHLY, CDR2 FYNNEI.